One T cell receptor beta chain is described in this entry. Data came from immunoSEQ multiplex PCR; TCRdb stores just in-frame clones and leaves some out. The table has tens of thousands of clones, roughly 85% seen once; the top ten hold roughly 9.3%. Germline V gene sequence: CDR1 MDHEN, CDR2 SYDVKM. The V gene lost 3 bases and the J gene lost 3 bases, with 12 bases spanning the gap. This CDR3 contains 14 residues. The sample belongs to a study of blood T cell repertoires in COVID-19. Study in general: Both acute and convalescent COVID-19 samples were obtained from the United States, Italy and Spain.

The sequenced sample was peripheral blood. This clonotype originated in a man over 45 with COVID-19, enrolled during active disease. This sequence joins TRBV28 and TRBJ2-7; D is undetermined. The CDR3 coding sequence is TGTGCCAGCAGTTTTTATGGCGGAAACTACGAGCAGTACTTC. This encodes CASSFYGGNYEQYF.